This T cell receptor (beta chain) was identified in a study of OX40 agonist ivuxolimab in advanced cancers. Study-level information: Patients enrolled in dose escalation were diagnosed with hepatocellular carcinoma, melanoma, renal cell or head and neck cancer. Antecedent anti-PD-1, anti-PD-L1 or anti-CTLA-4 therapy was permissible, with under 50% having received some. Study observations and caveats: Among T cells, CD8+ cells averaged more expanded clones than CD4+ cells.

Note on this clone: The antigen is undetermined.

TCRdb's copy holds only in-frame clones and misses some; the assay was immunoSEQ multiplex PCR. The data contain around 57,000 clones, roughly 90% of them singletons. Germline lookup yields CDR1 MGHRA and CDR2 YSYEKL. This CDR3 spans 17 amino acids. V lost 0 bases and J lost 1; bases outside the gene matches: 7. The chain is built from TRBV4-1 and TRBJ2-5, with 8 nucleotides matching TRBD2. This sequence originates from an adult with an advanced solid tumor such as melanoma, head and neck, liver or kidney cancer. The source material was CD4+ or CD8+ T cells sorted from blood, sampled in a trial of the OX40 agonist ivuxolimab. The CDR3 DNA is TGCGCCAGCAGCCAAGACACAGCGGGGGATCTCCAAGAGACCCAGTACTTC. It yields the protein CASSQDTAGDLQETQYF.